Sequencing of this TCR beta chain was carried out in a study of shared clonotypes between healthy human individuals. Findings and caveats of the study: Against clonotypes common to all four donors, non-shared ones had lower generation probabilities.

A remark on this clone: Its antigen is currently unknown.

Looked up from germline, CDR1 is SGHVS and CDR2 is FNYEAQ. CDR3 length: 17 amino acids. Between the trimmed V and J ends, which lost 2 bases and 7 bases, there was a span of 21 bases. The repertoire was sequenced with immunoSEQ multiplex PCR; TCRdb's copy has only in-frame clones and lacks some. In the table there are over 850,000 clones, 78% of which are singletons. Donors comprised only Caucasian adults living in Nashville, Tennessee. Naive CD45RA+ and memory CD45RA-negative subsets were split from CD4+ cells. The sample taken for sequencing was memory CD4+ T cells from PBMCs. The subset denotes: CD45RA-negative fraction. The origin of this receptor is a man between 18 and 35 years old in good health. Some clones in this sample may be carry-over from other donors' samples. V gene TRBV7-6 combines with J gene TRBJ2-1, with D perhaps TRBD2 (6 bases). Written as DNA, the CDR3 is TGTGCCAGCAGCTTATTCCGGGAGAGTTTCTTCAAGAATGAGCAGTTCTTC. Protein product: CASSLFRESFFKNEQFF. Full variable domain (missing parts from reference TRBV7-6 and TRBJ2-1): GAGVSQSPRYKVTKRGQDVALRCDPISGHVSLYWYRQALGQGPEFLTYFNYEAQQDKSGLPNDRFSAERPEGSISTLTIQRTEQRDSAMYRCASSLFRESFFKNEQFFGPGTRLTVL.